This T cell receptor beta chain derives from a study of T-cell reconstitution after alpha-beta-depleted transplantation in children (TCRdb year 2016). Broadly, across the study: Using TCR repertoire profiling, the study quantitatively followed how T-cell immune reconstitution unfolded in children after TCRalphabeta/CD19-depleted allogeneic hematopoietic cell transplantation. Points the paper makes about the study in general: Over the following months the frequencies of hyperexpanded clones went down, and after one year T-cell counts and TCRbeta diversity were mostly credited to newly produced T cells. In some patients, the high TCRbeta diversity seen at day 60 was put down to recipient T cells and intrathymic progenitors that had survived conditioning. The apparently early recovery of alphabetaT-cell counts about two months after transplant reportedly depended on only several hundred rapidly expanded clones that came from non-depleted graft cells.

This clonotype was observed at least ten times. Its antigen is unknown. Within one base of it there is no much larger clone, and no base qualities were kept. The receptor library was made with PCR. Sequencing was carried out with an Illumina HiSeq 2500. To normalize quantification of the TCRbeta repertoire, the TCR libraries were built with molecular barcoding that relied on unique molecular identifiers. TCRdb applied fastp at Q25 and MiXCR to the public reads, then kept only in-frame beta chains. Every CDR3 protein is listed once, alongside the most common genes and DNA of its rows. This sample is represented by more than 200,000 distinct CDR3 sequences; around 25% of them were singletons. Jointly, the top ten make up roughly 2.7% of the sample. The sample's treatment or condition label, decoded: allogeneic hematopoietic cell transplantation with graft depleted of TCRalphabeta T cells and CD19 B cells. The children who served as transplant recipients had been given grafts of TCRalphabeta/CD19-depleted allogeneic hematopoietic cells.

This receptor was taken from a girl aged 2 to 9 with Fanconi anemia, due to receive a stem cell transplant. The sequenced sample was PBMCs, obtained before TCRalphabeta/CD19-depleted stem cell transplant.

CDR3 loop: CSVWGGSTDTQYF. Read as DNA, the sequence is TGCAGCGTCTGGGGGGGTAGCACAGATACGCAGTATTTT. The sequence joins TRBV29-1 to TRBJ2-3; TRBD2 fits 7 bases in the junction. The CDR3 measures 13 amino acids from cysteine to phenylalanine. This entry keeps only the CDR3 DNA: 39 bases, framed from base 1. From V the trimming removes 6 bases and from J it removes 0 bases, while the gene matches leave 3 bases of the junction unaccounted for. The germline V gene supplies CDR1 SQVTM and CDR2 ANQGSEA.